Listed here is a single TCR beta chain. What it recognizes is unknown. Trimming took off 5 bases at V and 9 bases at J, with 14 bases between the two ends. CDR3 length equals 14 residues. Germline V gene sequence: CDR1 SEHNR, CDR2 FQNEAQ (reference sequence). In making diagnoses, clinical symptoms, serum thyroxine and TRAb, thyroid ultrasound and orbital computed tomography were all used. Amplified TCR beta CDR3 regions came from RNA transcripts. HTBI primers were used for first-round RT-PCR of the TCR CDR3. One entry per CDR3 protein results from TCRdb running MiXCR on the multiplex PCR reads. The sample records 550,000 to 700,000 distinct CDR3 sequences, roughly 50% being singletons. The sample is drawn from a study of T cells in Graves' hyperthyroidism and ophthalmopathy. Findings of the study overall: From stable hyperthyroidism, ophthalmopathy was separated by a 13 V-J model. Blood shared most expanded thyroid clonotypes above 0.001. Ophthalmopathy, which appeared later, was predicted by the model a median 6.5 months before onset.

The sample consisted of peripheral blood or thyroid tissue (not recorded which). The gene calls are TRBV7-9 and TRBJ1-6, with TRBD1 as a possible D gene (5 bases). This receptor was identified in an adult woman with Graves' disease, either hyperthyroidism or ophthalmopathy (not recorded which). The DNA of the CDR3 is TGTGCCAGCAGCCGCAGGAGACAGCTTTCACCCCTCCACTTT. It is translated as CASSRRRQLSPLHF.